This TCR beta chain was sequenced during a study of T cells after yellow fever vaccination. At least ten counts were recorded for this clonotype. Each CDR3 protein is one row after TCRdb ran MiXCR on the 5' RACE reads. Of 300,000 or so distinct CDR3 sequences in the sample, about 4% were seen once. The V gene lost 4 bases and the J gene lost 0 bases, with 19 bases spanning the gap. CDR1 is SGHRS, CDR2 YFSETQ, per germline. This CDR3 spans 17 amino acids. The chain has TRBV5-1 and TRBJ1-2; the D gene is possibly TRBD1 (6 bases). This TCR came from a young man who received the YFV17D yellow fever vaccine. The specimen was PBMCs, collected 5 days after the yellow fever booster vaccination. The CDR3 nucleotides read TGCGCCAGCAGCCGAGGGAACAGGGCACTAACTAACTATGGCTACACCTTC. As protein: CASSRGNRALTNYGYTF.